This TCR beta chain was sequenced during a study of beta chain features in type 1 diabetes. Concerning this clone: Its cognate antigen is unknown.

Every isolated RNA sample was fully reverse transcribed, so sequencing captured expressed TCRB transcripts. The data were produced by immunoSEQ multiplex PCR, yet TCRdb's version contains in-frame clones alone and is incomplete. The table lists hundreds of thousands of clones, approximately 31% of them singletons. Looked up from germline, CDR1 is SGHAT and CDR2 is FQNNGV. There are 15 residues in the CDR3. V lost 1 base to trimming and J lost 1 base, with 9 bases between them. The study's findings and limits: A PCR bias possibly favoring shorter templates would apply equally to patients and controls.

Central memory, naive, regulatory and stem cell-like memory CD4+ cells were sorted by CD45RO/CCR7/CD25/CD127/CD95/CD27. The chain is built from TRBV11-2 and TRBJ2-3; tentatively, D is TRBD1 (5 bases). The clonotype originates from a man aged 18 to 29 in good health. Sequencing was carried out using naive CD4+ T cells from blood. The CDR3 sequence is CASSLVQGRTDTQYF. Written as DNA, the CDR3 is TGTGCCAGCAGCTTAGTGCAGGGCCGCACAGATACGCAGTATTTT.